Presented here are 16 T cell receptor beta chains from one specimen sequenced in a study of cytomegalovirus exposure and HLA in healthy donors. Primers included in the PCR were 60 Vbeta and 13 Jbeta primers. Sequencing used immunoSEQ multiplex PCR; TCRdb keeps in-frame clones, though not all of them. The top ten hold 2.5% to 4% of the sample, which has under 100,000 clones, around 77% seen once. Sequenced input: PBMCs. The source of these receptors is a man aged 50 to 59 in good health and CMV-seronegative.

The genes are TRBV4-1 and TRBJ2-7, with TRBD1 matching over 10 bases. The CDR3 is 17 amino acids. Germline-derived CDR1 and CDR2 are MGHRA and YSYEKL. V gave up 0 bases and J gave up 5 bases; unmatched junction bases: 10. The CDR3 here is CASSQDGDRDRGHEQYF. Here the CDR3 DNA reads TGCGCCAGCAGCCAAGATGGGGACAGGGACAGGGGCCACGAGCAGTACTTC.

This rearrangement joins TRBV7-2 to TRBJ2-7; tentative D call: TRBD1 (6 bases). V was trimmed by 3 bases and J by 2 bases, leaving 11 bases between them. The CDR3 is 14 amino acids. Per the germline V gene, CDR1 is SGHTA and CDR2 is FQGNSA. CDR3 in DNA: TGTGCCAGCAGCTTGGACAGATGGACCTACGAGCAGTACTTC. It yields the protein CASSLDRWTYEQYF.

This clone came up a few times. The CDR3 sequence: CAISEQDTQYF. The DNA for the CDR3 is TGTGCCATCAGTGAGCAAGATACGCAGTATTTT. The chain combines TRBV10-3 with TRBJ2-3; D uncertain. V lost 2 bases to trimming and J lost 5 bases, with 2 bases between them. This CDR3 is built from 11 residues. Germline assignment: CDR1 ENHRY and CDR2 SYGVKD.

V and J are TRBV7-9 and TRBJ2-1; no definite D call. Looked up from germline, CDR1 is SEHNR and CDR2 is FQNEAQ (reference sequence). V lost 2 bases, J lost 9 bases, and 20 bases lay in between. The CDR3 is 16 residues long. For the CDR3, the DNA is TGTGCCAGCAGCTTAACTTCGTCGTCCCGTGTCGTTGAGCAGTTCTTC. This codes for CASSLTSSSRVVEQFF. The variable domain in full, with the rest retrieved from reference TRBV7-9 and TRBJ2-1, is DTGVSQNPRHKITKRGQNVTFRCDPISEHNRLYWYRQTLGQGPEFLTYFQNEAQLEKSRLLSDRFSAERPKGSFSTLEIQRTEQGDSAMYLCASSLTSSSRVVEQFFGPGTRLTVL.

The chain uses TRBV6-4 and TRBJ1-2, with D possibly TRBD1 on 6 matching bases. The CDR3 is made up of 13 amino acids. CDR1 and CDR2 (germline): MRHNA, SNTAGT. V dropped 6 bases and J dropped 5 bases, with 13 bases sitting between them. Here the CDR3 reads CASSAFRGYGYTF. In nucleotides, the CDR3 is TGTGCCAGCAGCGCCTTTAGGGGGTATGGCTACACCTTC.

The rearrangement links TRBV2 to TRBJ1-4, with TRBD1 matching 7 bases. CDR1 is SNHLY and CDR2 is FYNNEI in the germline V gene. The CDR3 extends over 15 amino acids. After removal of 6 bases from V and 6 bases from J, the junction contained 10 bases not matched to a gene. CDR3 in amino acids: CASRASRTGYEKLFF. CDR3 nucleotide sequence: TGTGCCAGCAGGGCGAGTCGGACAGGCTATGAAAAACTGTTTTTT.

This clone appeared once. The V gene is TRBV7-2, the J gene TRBJ1-1; the match to TRBD1 covers 8 bases. The V gene end was trimmed by 5 bases and the J gene end by 5 bases; junction bases not matched to a gene: 7. Germline CDR1 reads SGHTA; CDR2 reads FQGNSA. CDR3 length equals 14 residues. The CDR3 region is CASSIRQGTTEAFF. The DNA of the CDR3 is TGTGCCAGCAGCATACGACAGGGGACGACTGAAGCTTTCTTT.

This rearrangement joins TRBV10-3 to TRBJ2-1, with D maybe TRBD1 (5 bases). The CDR3 length is 12 residues. The germline V and J ends were trimmed by 10 bases and 4 bases, with 11 bases remaining between them. Per germline, CDR1 ENHRY and CDR2 SYGVKD. Written as DNA, the CDR3 is TGTGCCAGCTTGAACAGGTACAATGAGCAGTTCTTC. Protein sequence: CASLNRYNEQFF.

This clone showed up just a few times. For the CDR3, the DNA is TGTGCCAGCAAAGGTGGCCGGACGACAGAAGGCTACACCTTC. As protein: CASKGGRTTEGYTF. This chain joins TRBV25-1 and TRBJ1-2; a weak D match, TRBD1 (5 bases). The germline V gene has CDR1 MGHDK and CDR2 SYGVNS. V lost 7 bases and J 8 bases, leaving 20 bases between the germline ends. The CDR3 covers 14 residues.

This chain links TRBV5-1 with TRBJ2-5; TRBD2 aligns across 7 bases. The CDR3 has 15 residues. From germline, CDR1 is SGHRS and CDR2 YFSETQ. V was pared by 5 bases and J by 2 bases, with 9 bases of the junction left unmatched. The chain's CDR3 is CASRPGGSTQETQYF. CDR3 in DNA: TGCGCCAGCAGACCCGGGGGGTCAACTCAAGAGACCCAGTACTTC. Full variable domain (rest looked up from reference TRBV5-1 and TRBJ2-5): KAGVTQTPRYLIKTRGQQVTLSCSPISGHRSVSWYQQTPGQGLQFLFEYFSETQRNKGNFPGRFSGRQFSNSRSEMNVSTLELGDSALYLCASRPGGSTQETQYFGPGTRLLVL.

V usage is TRBV27 and J usage is TRBJ1-1, with TRBD1 as a possible D gene (5 bases). CDR1 is MNHEY, CDR2 SMNVEV, per germline (reference sequence). This CDR3 contains 13 residues. Trimming pared 5 bases from V and 8 bases from J, leaving 15 bases between. The CDR3 coding sequence is TGTGCCAGCAGTCCGGGACTAAGGCCCGAAGCTTTCTTT. Its translation is CASSPGLRPEAFF.

The chain links TRBV14 to TRBJ1-1; unclear D gene. Germline V lookup: CDR1 SGHDN, CDR2 FVKESK. Trimming cost V 0 bases and J 4 bases, with 6 bases left between them. The CDR3 is 13 amino acids. This chain's CDR3 is CASSQDHITEAFF. The CDR3 DNA sequence: TGTGCCAGCAGCCAAGATCACATCACTGAAGCTTTCTTT.

This clone turned up a few times. This chain joins TRBV5-5 and TRBJ1-2; no definite D call. Trimming took off 1 base at V and 3 bases at J, with 10 bases between the two ends. The CDR3 has 14 amino acids. Germline loops: CDR1 SGHKS, CDR2 YYEKEE (reference sequence). This CDR3 is CASSLTSRDYGYTF. The CDR3 DNA is TGTGCCAGCAGCTTGACCTCTCGGGACTATGGCTACACCTTC.

The chain uses TRBV19 and TRBJ2-5; perhaps TRBD2 as D (6 bases). Germline V lookup: CDR1 LNHDA, CDR2 SQIVND (reference sequence). The CDR3 is 16 residues long. V was pared by 7 bases and J by 4 bases, with 22 bases between. The CDR3 region is CASTSRGGTATETQYF. As DNA, the CDR3 is TGTGCCAGTACCAGCCGTGGGGGGACCGCTACAGAGACCCAGTACTTC.

This clone was seen a few times. V gene TRBV10-3 combines with J gene TRBJ1-2, with 7 bases identical to TRBD1. This CDR3 is built from 12 residues. V was pared by 10 bases and J by 6 bases, with 8 bases of the junction left unmatched. Per the germline V gene, CDR1 is ENHRY and CDR2 is SYGVKD. CDR3 sequence: CANYRGGNGYTF. For the CDR3, the DNA is TGTGCCAACTACAGGGGCGGGAATGGCTACACCTTC.

The chain employs TRBV5-1 and TRBJ2-5; 7 bases are shared with TRBD2. The tail of the sequence fits TRBJ2-7 better, so the J call may be wrong. The V gene's germline CDR1 is SGHRS and CDR2 YFSETQ. The CDR3 runs to 15 residues. DNA for the CDR3: TGCGCCAGCAGCCACGGGCGGGGGTCGAGCTACGAGCAGTACTTC. It is translated as CASSHGRGSSYEQYF.